The 27 T cell receptor beta chains below were found in one sample sequenced in a study of shared clonotypes between healthy human individuals (dated by TCRdb to between 2020 and 2021). Libraries were made using the immunoSEQ multiplex PCR assay. Entries here come from immuneACCESS through TCRdb and include only in-frame sequences with V and J called. Some clones fail to appear in such tables; in the studies checked, an unresolved V gene covers under half of the shortfall, and the cause of the remainder is unknown. This sample has millions of clones in its table, and roughly 94% of those were observed once. Together, the top ten hold more than 0.1% of the sample. Sequencing was performed on naive CD4+ T cells sorted from blood. The sample's cell subset or site label is to be understood as: CD45RA+ positively selected. These receptors were collected from a man in his late teens or twenties in good health.

This clone occurred once. One base away lies a much larger clone, so this may be a sequencing read error. This sequence joins TRBV7-9 and TRBJ2-2; no clear D gene. Trimming took 5 bases from V and 4 from J, leaving 5 bases between them. CDR1 is SEHNR, CDR2 FQNEAQ, per germline (reference sequence). The CDR3 sequence is 12 residues long. The CDR3 region has the DNA TGTGCCAGCAGCCCGGTCACCGGGGAGCTGTTTTTT. It specifies CASSPVTGELFF. The entire variable domain, with the rest obtained from reference TRBV7-9 and TRBJ2-2, is as follows: DTGVSQNPRHKITKRGQNVTFRCDPISEHNRLYWYRQTLGQGPEFLTYFQNEAQLEKSRLLSDRFSAERPKGSFSTLEIQRTEQGDSAMYLCASSPVTGELFFGEGSRLTVL.

The table lists this clone with a count of one. The chain carries TRBV10-3 and TRBJ2-2; D uncertain. Germline CDR1 is ENHRY and CDR2 is SYGVKD. The CDR3 loop spans 14 amino acids. V dropped 4 bases and J dropped 2 bases, with 8 bases sitting between them. CDR3 DNA: TGTGCCATCAGTGGGAACACCAACACCGGGGAGCTGTTTTTT. It yields the protein CAISGNTNTGELFF.

V gene TRBV11-2 combines with J gene TRBJ2-7; no definite D call. Germline CDR1 and CDR2: SGHAT and FQNNGV. The V gene lost 7 bases and the J gene lost 3 bases, with 13 bases spanning the gap. The CDR3 loop spans 13 amino acids. The CDR3 is CASTLDRFYEQYF. CDR3 DNA sequence: TGTGCCAGCACCTTGGACCGATTCTACGAGCAGTACTTC.

The rearrangement joins TRBV6-1 to TRBJ1-5; D is ambiguous. V was trimmed by 6 bases and J by 6 bases, leaving 15 bases between them. The CDR3 totals 14 residues. The germline gives CDR1 MNHNS, CDR2 SASEGT. The CDR3 loop reads CASSDSPGVQPQHF. CDR3 in DNA: TGTGCCAGCAGCGACTCCCCCGGAGTTCAGCCCCAGCATTTT.

The CDR3 reads CASSQEGSGTGVTDTQYF. Here the CDR3 DNA reads TGTGCCAGCAGCCAAGAAGGTTCGGGGACAGGGGTCACAGATACGCAGTATTTT. The chain links TRBV4-2 to TRBJ2-3, with 10 bases lining up with TRBD1. The germline V gene has CDR1 LGHNA and CDR2 YNFKEQ. The CDR3 has 18 residues. Trimming took 0 bases from V and 2 from J; bases not matched to a gene: 8.

This chain links TRBV9 with TRBJ1-4, with D hard to call. This CDR3 region has 15 residues. Trimming removed 0 bases from V and 3 bases from J, with 9 bases in between. The germline gives CDR1 SGDLS, CDR2 YYNGEE. Written as DNA, the CDR3 is TGTGCCAGCAGCGTAGACTTTAGACCTAATGAAAAACTGTTTTTT. Translating it yields CASSVDFRPNEKLFF. The full variable domain, its missing parts supplied by reference TRBV9 and TRBJ1-4, is DSGVTQTPKHLITATGQRVTLRCSPRSGDLSVYWYQQSLDQGLQFLIQYYNGEERAKGNILERFSAQQFPDLHSELNLSSLELGDSALYFCASSVDFRPNEKLFFGSGTQLSVL.

The chain has TRBV6-5 and TRBJ2-5; no definite D call. Per the germline V gene, CDR1 is MNHEY and CDR2 is SVGAGI. Deletions cut 2 bases from V and 5 bases from J, with 9 bases between. CDR3 size: 13 residues. CDR3: CASSYKKSETQYF. The CDR3 bases are TGTGCCAGCAGTTACAAGAAATCGGAGACCCAGTACTTC.

This sequence joins TRBV7-2 and TRBJ2-7; TRBD2 matches at 7 bases. CDR1 is SGHTA and CDR2 is FQGNSA in the germline V gene. Losses at the gene ends were 2 bases for V and 2 bases for J; bases not matched to a gene: 3. The CDR3 is 14 amino acids. The CDR3: CASSLQAGPYEQYF. The CDR3 DNA is TGTGCCAGCAGCTTACAAGCGGGGCCCTACGAGCAGTACTTC.

The V and J genes are TRBV19 and TRBJ1-2; the D is unclear. The CDR3 is made up of 13 amino acids. V gave up 6 bases and J gave up 3 bases, with 11 bases separating them. In germline, CDR1 is LNHDA, CDR2 SQIVND (reference sequence). CDR3 coding DNA: TGTGCCAGTAGCTCATATGGAGACTATGGCTACACCTTC. Encoded protein: CASSSYGDYGYTF.

A remark on this clone: Other nucleotide sequences from this sample produce the same CDR3. This sequence joins TRBV5-1 and TRBJ2-7, with D unclear. Trimming removed 0 bases from V and 7 bases from J, with 5 bases in between. Germline V CDR1 and CDR2: SGHRS, YFSETQ. The CDR3 covers 11 residues. For the CDR3, the DNA is TGCGCCAGCAGCTTGGGAAGAGAGCAGTACTTC. This encodes CASSLGREQYF.

This clone has just one count. This rearrangement joins TRBV7-8 to TRBJ2-1; the D call may be TRBD1 or TRBD2 (5 bases each). The CDR3 covers 16 residues. Germline V gene sequence: CDR1 SGHVS, CDR2 FQNEAQ. V was clipped by 4 bases and J by 7 bases, with 20 bases between them. For the CDR3, the DNA is TGTGCCAGCAGCTCCCCCCTGTGGGGGAAGGTAAATGAGCAGTTCTTC. The encoded protein is CASSSPLWGKVNEQFF.

Comment on this clone: Other nucleotide sequences in the sample specify the same CDR3. The chain carries TRBV9 and TRBJ1-2; 7 positions match TRBD1. This CDR3 region has 14 residues. V shed 2 bases, J shed 5 bases, and the junction held 6 bases outside the gene matches. The germline V gene encodes CDR1 SGDLS and CDR2 YYNGEE. DNA for the CDR3: TGTGCCAGCAGCGTTGAGGACAGGCGGTATGGCTACACCTTC. It encodes CASSVEDRRYGYTF. The full variable domain, rest sourced from reference TRBV9 and TRBJ1-2, is DSGVTQTPKHLITATGQRVTLRCSPRSGDLSVYWYQQSLDQGLQFLIQYYNGEERAKGNILERFSAQQFPDLHSELNLSSLELGDSALYFCASSVEDRRYGYTFGSGTRLTVV.

The chain is built from TRBV5-4 and TRBJ2-3; 10 bases align to TRBD2. V lost 5 bases and J lost 4; bases outside the gene matches: 7. From germline, CDR1 is SGHNT and CDR2 YYREEE (reference sequence). This CDR3 is 15 amino acids long. CDR3 sequence reads: CASRSAGGPPDTQYF. The CDR3 DNA follows: TGTGCCAGCAGGTCAGCGGGAGGGCCCCCAGATACGCAGTATTTT.

V is TRBV6-5 and J is TRBJ1-5; 8 bases are a match to TRBD1. J lost 3 bases, V lost 4 bases, and 8 bases had no gene match. The germline V gene has CDR1 MNHEY and CDR2 SVGAGI. The CDR3 contains 16 residues. The DNA of the CDR3 is TGTGCCAGCAGTTTCCGGAACAGGGGGGTCAATCAGCCCCAGCATTTT. Translating it yields CASSFRNRGVNQPQHF.

A remark on this clone: The sample has other DNA sequences that encode this CDR3 too. The rearrangement uses TRBV6-5 and TRBJ2-7; 10 bases fit TRBD2. V dropped 3 bases and J dropped 2; count of bases not matched to a gene: 1. CDR3 length: 14 amino acids. Germline CDR1 and CDR2: MNHEY and SVGAGI. CDR3 loop: CASSYSGRTYEQYF. The CDR3 DNA reads TGTGCCAGCAGTTATAGCGGGAGGACCTACGAGCAGTACTTC.

The chain recombines TRBV6-6 with TRBJ1-5; D gene ambiguous. Germline-derived CDR1 and CDR2 are MNHNY and SVGAGI (reference sequence). This CDR3 is built from 16 residues. Trimming removed 2 bases from V and 6 bases from J, with 17 bases in between. The CDR3 spells CASSYGERQRSQPQHF. DNA for the CDR3: TGTGCCAGCAGTTACGGGGAAAGGCAAAGAAGTCAGCCCCAGCATTTT.

V is TRBV6-6 and J is TRBJ2-7; unclear D gene. Trimming removed 6 bases from V and 1 base from J, with 13 bases in between. This CDR3 has 14 residues. Looked up from germline, CDR1 is MNHNY and CDR2 is SVGAGI (reference sequence). The CDR3 coding sequence is TGTGCCAGCAGAGGGCAGATCCCTTCCTACGAGCAGTACTTC. This gives the protein CASRGQIPSYEQYF.

Comment on this clone: This CDR3 is also generated by other DNA sequences in the sample. V is TRBV5-1 and J is TRBJ1-4, with D possibly TRBD1 on 6 matching bases. The CDR3 sequence is 14 residues long. Germline CDR1 SGHRS, CDR2 YFSETQ. The V end was cut by 3 bases, the J end by 4 bases, with 10 bases between. CDR3 sequence (DNA): TGCGCCAGCAGCTCTCAGGGGAATAATGAAAAACTGTTTTTT. Its protein is CASSSQGNNEKLFF. The full variable domain, completed using reference TRBV5-1 and TRBJ1-4, is KAGVTQTPRYLIKTRGQQVTLSCSPISGHRSVSWYQQTPGQGLQFLFEYFSETQRNKGNFPGRFSGRQFSNSRSEMNVSTLELGDSALYLCASSSQGNNEKLFFGSGTQLSVL.

The chain uses TRBV4-1 and TRBJ1-2; 10 bases align to TRBD1. V gave up 0 bases and J gave up 4 bases; unmatched junction bases: 5. The CDR3 totals 16 residues. Per the germline V gene, CDR1 is MGHRA and CDR2 is YSYEKL. Here the CDR3 DNA reads TGCGCCAGCAGCCAAGATCTGGGGACAGGGGTCTATGGCTACACCTTC. This sequence encodes CASSQDLGTGVYGYTF.

This chain connects TRBV10-2 to TRBJ2-1; 8 bases align to TRBD2. CDR1 is WSHSY, CDR2 SAAADI, per germline. Germline trimming cut 3 bases from V and 1 base from J; bases unmatched to any gene: 2. The CDR3 has 15 residues. CDR3 protein: CASSDRGGSYNEQFF. CDR3 DNA: TGCGCCAGCAGTGATCGCGGGGGGTCCTACAATGAGCAGTTCTTC.

As concerns this clone: The sample contains more than one DNA sequence encoding this CDR3. V gene TRBV25-1 combines with J gene TRBJ2-7; maybe TRBD2 (6 bases). The CDR3 sequence is 12 residues long. Germline V gives CDR1 MGHDK, CDR2 SYGVNS. Trimming stripped 9 bases from V and 3 bases from J, with 12 bases between. The CDR3: CASSVGGYEQYF. CDR3 nucleotide sequence: TGTGCCAGTTCCGTGGGGGGCTACGAGCAGTACTTC.

The genes are TRBV2 and TRBJ2-2; TRBD2 matches at 8 bases. CDR3 length: 13 amino acids. Losses at the gene ends were 6 bases for V and 6 bases for J; bases not matched to a gene: 3. The germline V gene encodes CDR1 SNHLY and CDR2 FYNNEI. The DNA of the CDR3 is TGTGCCAGCAGCGGGGGGGCCGCCGGGGAGCTGTTTTTT. It yields the protein CASSGGAAGELFF.

For this clone: Other DNA sequences from this sample encode an identical CDR3 as well. The chain has TRBV5-1 and TRBJ2-5, with D tentatively TRBD1 (6 bases). This CDR3 spans 15 amino acids. Germline loops: CDR1 SGHRS, CDR2 YFSETQ. The V end was cut by 5 bases, the J end by 2 bases, with 16 bases between. CDR3 sequence: CASSEDSWYQETQYF. In DNA form, the CDR3 reads TGCGCCAGCAGTGAGGACAGTTGGTATCAAGAGACCCAGTACTTC.

This clone has just one count. The CDR3 DNA follows: TGTGCCTGGAGCCGACAACCGGGGGAGCAGTACTTC. This encodes CAWSRQPGEQYF. The rearrangement uses TRBV30 and TRBJ2-7, with a possible D match to TRBD2 (5 bases). V gave up 3 bases and J gave up 7 bases, with 13 bases separating them. CDR3 length: 12 residues. CDR1 GTSNPN and CDR2 SVGIG come from the germline V gene (reference sequence). Full variable domain (remainder filled in from reference TRBV30 and TRBJ2-7): SQTIHQWPATLVQPVGSPLSLECTVEGTSNPNLYWYRQAAGRGLQLLFYSVGIGQISSEVPQNLSASRPQDRQFILSSKKLLLSDSGFYLCAWSRQPGEQYFGPGTRLTVT.

The chain employs TRBV29-1 and TRBJ2-3, with D possibly TRBD1 on 6 matching bases. The CDR3 has 15 amino acids. The V gene lost 4 bases and the J gene lost 3 bases, with 17 bases spanning the gap. Germline CDR1 SQVTM, CDR2 ANQGSEA. CDR3 bases: TGCAGCGTTGTGTGGGCAGGGGCTGGGACAGATACGCAGTATTTT. It specifies CSVVWAGAGTDTQYF.

The V gene is TRBV19, the J gene TRBJ2-7; 8 bases agree with TRBD1. V was clipped by 9 bases and J by 6 bases; unmatched bases: 13. The germline gives CDR1 LNHDA, CDR2 SQIVND (reference sequence). This CDR3 contains 14 residues. CDR3 nucleotide sequence: TGTGCCAGCCGCCCGGACAGGGAGACTGGCGAGCAGTACTTC. This encodes CASRPDRETGEQYF.

The rearrangement links TRBV27 to TRBJ1-6; D unclear. V gave up 0 bases and J gave up 6 bases, with 12 bases separating them. The CDR3 runs 16 residues. The germline gives CDR1 MNHEY, CDR2 SMNVEV (reference sequence). CDR3 protein: CASSLSGSGSNSPLHF. In DNA form, the CDR3 reads TGTGCCAGCAGTTTATCCGGGTCGGGGAGTAATTCACCCCTCCACTTT.